These 21 T cell receptor beta chains came from one sample sequenced in a study of blood T cells in healthy people across ages. Sample-barcoded 5' priming and a J-beta primer mix drove a second PCR of about 7 to 12 cycles. One entry per CDR3 protein results from TCRdb running MiXCR on the 5' RACE reads. The sample has fewer than 2,000,000 distinct CDR3 sequences, about two fifths seen once. The sample comprised blood. The receptors were sampled from a human donor in good health.

This clonotype appeared many times. The V gene is TRBV7-2, the J gene TRBJ1-3; D might be TRBD1 (6 bases). Germline V gene sequence: CDR1 SGHTA, CDR2 FQGNSA. V lost 1 base and J 1 base, leaving 8 bases between the germline ends. The CDR3 runs to 15 residues. Here the CDR3 DNA reads TGTGCCAGCAGCTTAGTTCAGGGGTCTGGAAACACCATATATTTT. Its translation is CASSLVQGSGNTIYF.

V and J are TRBV20-1 and TRBJ2-3; D uncertain. The CDR3 contains 13 residues. Trimming stripped 1 base from V and 4 bases from J, with 9 bases between. Germline V gene data show CDR1 as DFQATT and CDR2 as SNEGSKA (reference sequence). The CDR3 here is CSARGPKPDTQYF. CDR3 coding DNA: TGCAGTGCTAGAGGTCCAAAACCAGATACGCAGTATTTT.

This clonotype was detected a few times. CDR3 loop: CASSPNPHLAGGQSYNEQFF. The CDR3 DNA is TGCGCCAGCAGCCCAAATCCCCATCTAGCGGGGGGACAATCCTACAATGAGCAGTTCTTC. The chain has TRBV4-1 and TRBJ2-1; 11 bases fit TRBD2. V lost 4 bases to trimming and J lost 1 base; unmatched junction nucleotides: 15. Germline CDR1 and CDR2: MGHRA and YSYEKL. There are 20 residues in the CDR3.

The V gene is TRBV7-6, the J gene TRBJ2-7; 13 nucleotides line up with TRBD2. The CDR3 has 16 residues. Germline values: CDR1 SGHVS, CDR2 FNYEAQ. V lost 5 bases, J lost 0 bases, and 4 bases stayed unmatched. The CDR3 sequence is CASSETSGGYSYEQYF. The CDR3 DNA follows: TGTGCCAGCAGCGAGACTAGCGGGGGGTACTCCTACGAGCAGTACTTC.

Ten or more counts support this clonotype. V gene TRBV6-5 combines with J gene TRBJ2-3; D gene ambiguous. Looked up from germline, CDR1 is MNHEY and CDR2 is SVGAGI. The CDR3 contains 11 residues. V was pared by 7 bases and J by 1 base, with 3 bases between. The CDR3 region has the DNA TGTGCCAGCAAACGCACAGATACGCAGTATTTT. Encoded protein: CASKRTDTQYF.

Notes on this clonotype: Given a much more abundant clone one base away, this may be a read error. The chain couples TRBV6-2 or TRBV6-3 to TRBJ2-5; maybe TRBD2 (5 bases). Germline V gives CDR1 MNHEY, CDR2 SVGEGT. This CDR3 region has 13 residues. The CDR3 protein is CGSRERTYGTQYF. For the CDR3, the DNA is TGTGGCAGCAGAGAACGGACTTACGGGACCCAGTACTTC.

This clonotype has a handful of counts. The gene calls are TRBV5-1 and TRBJ2-2, with unresolved D. The CDR3 covers 16 residues. The germline CDR1 and CDR2 sequences are SGHRS and YFSETQ. V lost 0 bases and J 3 bases, leaving 12 bases between the germline ends. The CDR3 nucleotides are TGCGCCAGCAGCTTGGATTCCGGTGGGGACACCGGGGAGCTGTTTTTT. It is translated as CASSLDSGGDTGELFF.

The rearrangement joins TRBV7-9 to TRBJ2-4; perhaps TRBD1 as D (5 bases). Deletions cut 1 base from V and 15 bases from J, with 16 bases between. CDR3 length equals 13 residues. CDR1 and CDR2 (germline): SEHNR, FQNEAQ (reference sequence). The CDR3 loop is CASSLGAGHLRYF. CDR3 coding DNA: TGTGCCAGCAGCTTAGGAGCCGGACACTTACGGTACTTC.

This clonotype was counted between two and nine times. This chain connects TRBV29-1 to TRBJ2-5; 7 positions agree with TRBD2. The germline CDR1 and CDR2 sequences are SQVTM and ANQGSEA. The junction had 7 bases not matched to a gene; V was cut back by 8 bases and J by 1 base. This CDR3 contains 13 residues. The CDR3 here is CSTNIAGQETQYF. The CDR3 coding sequence is TGCAGCACAAACATAGCGGGCCAAGAGACCCAGTACTTC.

Concerning this clonotype itself: Given a much more abundant clone one base away, this may be a read error. This rearrangement joins TRBV7-9 to TRBJ2-3; D not certain. This CDR3 is built from 13 residues. Trimming removed 4 bases at V and 3 bases at J, with 8 bases between. Looked up from germline, CDR1 is SEHNR and CDR2 is FQNEAQ (reference sequence). The CDR3 sequence: CASSSYPTDTQYF. CDR3 coding DNA: TGTGCCAGCAGCTCCTACCCGACAGATACGCAGTATTTT.

V usage is TRBV24-1 and J usage is TRBJ2-7; no firm D call. Germline V lookup: CDR1 KGHDR, CDR2 SFDVKD. The CDR3 is 13 amino acids. V was trimmed by 2 bases and J by 1 base, leaving 5 bases between them. CDR3 sequence (DNA): TGTGCCACCAGTGATTCCGGGTCCTACGAGCAGTACTTC. Protein: CATSDSGSYEQYF.

This chain joins TRBV28 and TRBJ2-3; D gene unclear. Germline lookup yields CDR1 MDHEN and CDR2 SYDVKM. The CDR3 contains 13 residues. Trimming took off 3 bases at V and 4 bases at J, with 8 bases between the two ends. The CDR3 bases are TGTGCCAGCAGTTTTTTCAGAGCAGATACGCAGTATTTT. Protein sequence: CASSFFRADTQYF. The entire variable domain, with the rest obtained from reference TRBV28 and TRBJ2-3, is as follows: DVKVTQSSRYLVKRTGEKVFLECVQDMDHENMFWYRQDPGLGLRLIYFSYDVKMKEKGDIPEGYSVSREKKERFSLILESASTNQTSMYLCASSFFRADTQYFGPGTRLTVL.

This chain uses TRBV9 with TRBJ2-1, with 9 bases that match TRBD1. J lost 7 bases, V lost 4 bases, and 12 bases had no gene match. The germline gives CDR1 SGDLS, CDR2 YYNGEE. The CDR3 loop spans 16 amino acids. For the CDR3, the DNA is TGTGCCAGCAGCTCACCCGGGACAGGGACATGGAATGAGCAGTTCTTC. Its protein product is CASSSPGTGTWNEQFF.

The V call is TRBV7-3, the J call TRBJ2-1; no clear D. Trimming removed 6 bases from V and 0 bases from J, with 12 bases in between. CDR1 is SGHTA, CDR2 FQGTGA, per germline. This CDR3 has 15 amino acids. The CDR3, as DNA: TGTGCCAGCAGTACGGACGGGCCCTCCTACAATGAGCAGTTCTTC. Protein product: CASSTDGPSYNEQFF.

This clonotype was observed a few times. V and J are TRBV6-2 or TRBV6-3 and TRBJ2-5; tentatively, D is TRBD2 (7 bases). The CDR3 has 16 residues. V lost 0 bases, J lost 0 bases, and 11 bases lay in between. Germline loops: CDR1 MNHEY, CDR2 SVGEGT. The chain's CDR3 is CASSYSAGGHQETQYF. Written as DNA, the CDR3 is TGTGCCAGCAGTTACTCTGCCGGGGGGCACCAAGAGACCCAGTACTTC.

This clonotype turned up a few times. The rearrangement joins TRBV20-1 to TRBJ2-3; no clear D. This CDR3 is built from 14 residues. The V end lost 5 bases, the J end lost 2 bases, and 14 bases lay between the germline ends. CDR1 and CDR2 from the germline V gene are DFQATT and SNEGSKA (reference sequence). CDR3 loop: CSAPVARPTDTQYF. CDR3 nucleotides: TGCAGTGCTCCTGTCGCCCGCCCCACAGATACGCAGTATTTT.

Of note for this clonotype: Relative to the germline gene, one junction end is altered; a read error may explain this. The rearrangement uses TRBV12-3 or TRBV12-4 and TRBJ2-1; D ambiguous. CDR3 length equals 13 residues. CDR3 bases: TGCGCCAGCAGTTCCGAGACGGGCTCCCCTCGGTTCTTC. Its protein product is CASSSETGSPRFF.

V usage is TRBV11-2 and J usage is TRBJ2-4; possible D gene TRBD1, 6 bases. The J call may be mistaken, given a closer DNA end match to TRBJ2-7. CDR3 size: 14 residues. The germline CDR1 and CDR2 sequences are SGHAT and FQNNGV. As DNA, the CDR3 is TGTGCCAGCAGCCTTCATGGACAGACCTACGAGCAGTACTTC. Translated: CASSLHGQTYEQYF.

The table lists this clonotype with a few counts. The chain couples TRBV7-2 to TRBJ1-4, with 7 bases identical to TRBD1. The ends lost 4 bases at V and 3 bases at J; junction bases unmatched: 11. The CDR3 contains 17 residues. CDR1 and CDR2 from the germline V gene are SGHTA and FQGNSA. As DNA, the CDR3 is TGTGCCAGCAGCTCCTTAAAGGGAAGGGGGCCTAATGAAAAACTGTTTTTT. Its translation is CASSSLKGRGPNEKLFF.

This clonotype was seen more than once but under ten times. V usage is TRBV27 and J usage is TRBJ2-1; 13 nucleotides match TRBD2. V lost 7 bases, J lost 5 bases, and 11 bases stayed unmatched. The CDR3 is 17 amino acids. Germline CDR1 is MNHEY and CDR2 is SMNVEV (reference sequence). The CDR3 sequence is CASTGLAGKRNNNEQFF. The CDR3 DNA follows: TGTGCCAGCACGGGACTAGCGGGGAAGAGAAACAACAATGAGCAGTTCTTC.

There are a few counts of this clonotype. This chain uses TRBV20-1 with TRBJ2-1; weak D call: TRBD2 (6 bases). The CDR3 has 15 amino acids. Germline CDR1 DFQATT, CDR2 SNEGSKA (reference sequence). The ends were cut back, 0 bases at V and 7 bases at J, with 16 bases in the middle. CDR3 DNA sequence: TGCAGTGCTAGAGACCCCCTGGGGGGTGGGAATGAGCAGTTCTTC. This translates into CSARDPLGGGNEQFF.